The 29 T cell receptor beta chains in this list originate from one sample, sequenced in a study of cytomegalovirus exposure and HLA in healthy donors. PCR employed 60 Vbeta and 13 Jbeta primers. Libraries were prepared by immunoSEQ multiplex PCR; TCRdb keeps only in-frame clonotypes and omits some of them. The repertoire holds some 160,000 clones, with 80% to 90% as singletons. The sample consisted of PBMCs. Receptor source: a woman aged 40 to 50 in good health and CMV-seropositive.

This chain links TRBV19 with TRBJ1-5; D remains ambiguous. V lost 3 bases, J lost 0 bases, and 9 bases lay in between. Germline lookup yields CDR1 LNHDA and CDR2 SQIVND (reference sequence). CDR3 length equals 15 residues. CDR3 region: CASSMMAGSNQPQHF. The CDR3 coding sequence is TGTGCCAGTAGTATGATGGCGGGTAGCAATCAGCCCCAGCATTTT.

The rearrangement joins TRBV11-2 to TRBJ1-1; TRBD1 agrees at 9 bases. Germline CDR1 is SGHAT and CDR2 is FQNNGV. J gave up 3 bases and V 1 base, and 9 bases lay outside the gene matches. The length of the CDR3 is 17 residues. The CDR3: CASSLVPGQGSDTEAFF. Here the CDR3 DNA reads TGTGCCAGCAGCTTAGTCCCGGGACAGGGATCGGACACTGAAGCTTTCTTT.

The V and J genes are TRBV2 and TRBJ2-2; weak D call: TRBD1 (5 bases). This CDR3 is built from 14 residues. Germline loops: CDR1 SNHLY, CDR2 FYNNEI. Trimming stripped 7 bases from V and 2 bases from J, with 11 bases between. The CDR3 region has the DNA TGTGCCAGCATGTCAGGGTACAACACCGGGGAGCTGTTTTTT. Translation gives CASMSGYNTGELFF.

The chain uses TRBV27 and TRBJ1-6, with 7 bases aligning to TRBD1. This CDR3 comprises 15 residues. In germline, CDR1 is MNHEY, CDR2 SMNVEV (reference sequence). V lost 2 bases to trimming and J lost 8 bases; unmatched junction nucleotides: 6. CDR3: CASSLTGERDSPLHF. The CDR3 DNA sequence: TGTGCCAGCAGTTTAACAGGGGAGAGGGATTCACCCCTCCACTTT.

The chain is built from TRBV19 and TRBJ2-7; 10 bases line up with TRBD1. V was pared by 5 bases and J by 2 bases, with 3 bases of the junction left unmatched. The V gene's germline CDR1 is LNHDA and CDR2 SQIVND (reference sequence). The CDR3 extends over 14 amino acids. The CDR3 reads CASSGTGETYEQYF. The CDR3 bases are TGTGCCAGTAGTGGGACAGGGGAGACCTACGAGCAGTACTTC.

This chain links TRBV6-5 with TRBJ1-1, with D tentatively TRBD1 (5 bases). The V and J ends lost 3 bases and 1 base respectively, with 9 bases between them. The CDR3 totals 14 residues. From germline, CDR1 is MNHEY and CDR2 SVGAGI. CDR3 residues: CASSYKGPNTEAFF. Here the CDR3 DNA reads TGTGCCAGCAGTTATAAGGGGCCGAACACTGAAGCTTTCTTT.

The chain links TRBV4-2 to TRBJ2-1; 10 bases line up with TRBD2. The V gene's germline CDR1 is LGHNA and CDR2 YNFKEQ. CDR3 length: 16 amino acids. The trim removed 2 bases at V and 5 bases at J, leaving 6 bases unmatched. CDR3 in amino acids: CASSQLASGGNNEQFF. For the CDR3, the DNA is TGTGCCAGCAGCCAACTAGCTAGCGGGGGAAACAATGAGCAGTTCTTC.

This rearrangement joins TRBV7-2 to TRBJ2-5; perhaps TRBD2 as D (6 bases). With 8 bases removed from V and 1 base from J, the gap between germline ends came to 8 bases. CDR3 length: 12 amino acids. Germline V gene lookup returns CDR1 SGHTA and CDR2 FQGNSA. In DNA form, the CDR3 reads TGTGCCAGCGGGGACTCCCAAGAGACCCAGTACTTC. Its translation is CASGDSQETQYF.

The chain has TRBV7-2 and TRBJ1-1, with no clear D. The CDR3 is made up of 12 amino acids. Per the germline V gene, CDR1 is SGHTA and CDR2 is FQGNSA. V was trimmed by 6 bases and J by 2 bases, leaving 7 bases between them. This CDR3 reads CASRLLNTEAFF. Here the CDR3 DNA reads TGTGCCAGCAGGCTATTAAACACTGAAGCTTTCTTT.

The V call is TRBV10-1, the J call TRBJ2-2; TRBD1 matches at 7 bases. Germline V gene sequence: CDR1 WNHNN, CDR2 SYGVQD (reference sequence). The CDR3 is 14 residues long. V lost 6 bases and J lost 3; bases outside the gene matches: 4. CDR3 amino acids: CASRDRVDTGELFF. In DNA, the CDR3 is TGCGCCAGCAGAGACAGGGTAGACACCGGGGAGCTGTTTTTT.

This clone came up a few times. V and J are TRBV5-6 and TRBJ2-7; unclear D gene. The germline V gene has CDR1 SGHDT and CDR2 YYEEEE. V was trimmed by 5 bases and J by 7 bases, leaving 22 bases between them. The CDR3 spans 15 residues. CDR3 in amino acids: CASSSPVEPTGEQYF. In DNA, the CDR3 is TGTGCCAGCAGTTCTCCGGTCGAGCCGACTGGGGAGCAGTACTTC.

Here the CDR3 reads CAWSVGRGGEKLFF. CDR3 sequence (DNA): TGTGCCTGGAGTGTAGGCCGGGGAGGGGAAAAACTGTTTTTT. This chain uses TRBV30 with TRBJ1-4, with unresolved D. Per germline, CDR1 GTSNPN and CDR2 SVGIG (reference sequence). This CDR3 has 14 amino acids. Trimming removed 0 bases from V and 8 bases from J, with 13 bases in between.

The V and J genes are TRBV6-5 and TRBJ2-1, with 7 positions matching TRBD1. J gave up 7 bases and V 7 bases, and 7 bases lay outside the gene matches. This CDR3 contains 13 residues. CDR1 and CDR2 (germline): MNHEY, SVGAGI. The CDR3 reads CASKGGAGNEQFF. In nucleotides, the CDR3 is TGTGCCAGCAAAGGGGGCGCCGGGAATGAGCAGTTCTTC.

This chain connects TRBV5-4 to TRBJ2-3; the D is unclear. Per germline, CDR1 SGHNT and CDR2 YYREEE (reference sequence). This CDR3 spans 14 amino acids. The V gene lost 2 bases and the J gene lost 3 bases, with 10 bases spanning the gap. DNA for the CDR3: TGTGCCAGCAGCTTATCGTCAACTACAGATACGCAGTATTTT. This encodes CASSLSSTTDTQYF.

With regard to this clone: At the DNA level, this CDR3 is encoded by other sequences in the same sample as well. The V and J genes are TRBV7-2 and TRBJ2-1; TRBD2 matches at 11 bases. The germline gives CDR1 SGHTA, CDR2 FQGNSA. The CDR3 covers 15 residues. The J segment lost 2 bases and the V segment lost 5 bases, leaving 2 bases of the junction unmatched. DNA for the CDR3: TGTGCCAGCAGCCCGGGACTAGCGGCCTACAATGAGCAGTTCTTC. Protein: CASSPGLAAYNEQFF.

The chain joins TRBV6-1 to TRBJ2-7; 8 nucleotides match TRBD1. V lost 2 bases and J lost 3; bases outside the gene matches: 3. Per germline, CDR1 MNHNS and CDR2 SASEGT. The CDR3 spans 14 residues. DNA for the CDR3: TGTGCCAGCAGTGAAATGGGACAGGACTACGAGCAGTACTTC. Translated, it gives CASSEMGQDYEQYF.

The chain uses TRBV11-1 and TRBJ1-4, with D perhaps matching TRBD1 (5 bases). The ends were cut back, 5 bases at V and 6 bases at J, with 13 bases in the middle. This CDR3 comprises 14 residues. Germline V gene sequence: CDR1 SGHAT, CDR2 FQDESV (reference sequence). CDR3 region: CASSPDWGDEKLFF. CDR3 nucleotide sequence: TGTGCCAGCAGCCCGGACTGGGGGGATGAAAAACTGTTTTTT. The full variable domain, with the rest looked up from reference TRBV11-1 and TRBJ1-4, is EAEVAQSPRYKITEKSQAVAFWCDPISGHATLYWYRQILGQGPELLVQFQDESVVDDSQLPKDRFSAERLKGVDSTLKIQPAELGDSAMYLCASSPDWGDEKLFFGSGTQLSVL.

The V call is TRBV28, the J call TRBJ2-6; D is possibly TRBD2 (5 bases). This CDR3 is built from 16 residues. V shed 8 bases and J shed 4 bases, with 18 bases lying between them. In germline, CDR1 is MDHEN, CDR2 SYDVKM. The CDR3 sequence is CASRPSAGAGANVLTF. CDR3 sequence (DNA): TGTGCCAGCCGCCCAAGTGCGGGCGCAGGGGCCAACGTCCTGACTTTC.

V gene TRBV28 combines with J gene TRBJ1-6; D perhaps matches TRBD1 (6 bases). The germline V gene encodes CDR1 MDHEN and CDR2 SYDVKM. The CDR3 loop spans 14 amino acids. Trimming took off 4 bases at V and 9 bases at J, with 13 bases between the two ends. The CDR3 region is CASSSRGPLSPLHF. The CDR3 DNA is TGTGCCAGCAGTTCCAGGGGACCCCTTTCACCCCTCCACTTT. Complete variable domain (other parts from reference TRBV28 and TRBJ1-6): DVKVTQSSRYLVKRTGEKVFLECVQDMDHENMFWYRQDPGLGLRLIYFSYDVKMKEKGDIPEGYSVSREKKERFSLILESASTNQTSMYLCASSSRGPLSPLHFGNGTRLTVT.

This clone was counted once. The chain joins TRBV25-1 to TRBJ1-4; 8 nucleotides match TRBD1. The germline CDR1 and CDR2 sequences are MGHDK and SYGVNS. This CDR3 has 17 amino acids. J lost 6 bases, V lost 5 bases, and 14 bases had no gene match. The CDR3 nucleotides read TGTGCCAGCAGTCAACCCCCGAGGACAGGGTGGGATGAAAAACTGTTTTTT. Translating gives CASSQPPRTGWDEKLFF.

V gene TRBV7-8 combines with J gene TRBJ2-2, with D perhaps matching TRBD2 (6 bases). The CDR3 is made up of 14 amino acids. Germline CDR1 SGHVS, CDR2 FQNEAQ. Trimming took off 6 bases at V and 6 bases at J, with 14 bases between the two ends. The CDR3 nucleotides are TGTGCCAGCAGGTACCGGGAGACGGCCGGGGAGCTGTTTTTT. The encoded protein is CASRYRETAGELFF.

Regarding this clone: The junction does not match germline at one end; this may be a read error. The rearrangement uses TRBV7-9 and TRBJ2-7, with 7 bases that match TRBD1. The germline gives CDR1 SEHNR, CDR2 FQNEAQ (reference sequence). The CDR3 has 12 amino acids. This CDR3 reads CSSSRQGHEQYF. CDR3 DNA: TGTTCCAGCAGTAGACAGGGACACGAGCAGTACTTC.

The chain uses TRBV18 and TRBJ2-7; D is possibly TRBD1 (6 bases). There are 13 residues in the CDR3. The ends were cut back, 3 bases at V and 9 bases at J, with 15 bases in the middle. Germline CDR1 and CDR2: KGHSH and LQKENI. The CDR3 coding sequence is TGTGCCAGCTCACCTATTTGGGGGCAAGGGCAGTACTTC. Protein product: CASSPIWGQGQYF. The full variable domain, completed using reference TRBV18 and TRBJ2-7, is NAGVMQNPRHLVRRRGQEARLRCSPMKGHSHVYWYRQLPEEGLKFMVYLQKENIIDESGMPKERFSAEFPKEGPSILRIQQVVRGDSAAYFCASSPIWGQGQYFGPGTRLTVT.

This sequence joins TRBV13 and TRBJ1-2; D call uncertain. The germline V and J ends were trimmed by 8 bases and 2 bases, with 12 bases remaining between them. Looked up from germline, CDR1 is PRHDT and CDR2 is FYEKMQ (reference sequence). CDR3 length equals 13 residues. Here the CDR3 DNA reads TGTGCCAGCGCCACTTCACGGAACTATGGCTACACCTTC. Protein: CASATSRNYGYTF.

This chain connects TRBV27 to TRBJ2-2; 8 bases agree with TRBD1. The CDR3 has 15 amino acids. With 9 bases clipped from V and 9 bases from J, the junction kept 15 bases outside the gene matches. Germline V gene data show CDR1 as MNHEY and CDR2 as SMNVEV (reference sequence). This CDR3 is CASSRGPDSFRELFF. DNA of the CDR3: TGTGCCAGTTCCAGGGGGCCCGATTCTTTCCGGGAGCTGTTTTTT.

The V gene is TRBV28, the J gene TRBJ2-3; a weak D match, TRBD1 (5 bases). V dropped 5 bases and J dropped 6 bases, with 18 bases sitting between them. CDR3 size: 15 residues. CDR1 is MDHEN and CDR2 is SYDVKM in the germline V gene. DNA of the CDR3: TGTGCCAGCAGTGTCTACCAGGGTATTGGGGATACGCAGTATTTT. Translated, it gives CASSVYQGIGDTQYF.

This CDR3 reads CAIGQGGPYEQYF. CDR3 in DNA: TGTGCCATCGGACAGGGCGGACCCTACGAGCAGTACTTC. The V and J genes are TRBV11-2 and TRBJ2-7; TRBD1 matches 8 bases. This CDR3 spans 13 amino acids. The V and J ends lost 10 bases and 2 bases, in that order; junction bases with no gene match: 7. CDR1 SGHAT and CDR2 FQNNGV come from the germline V gene.

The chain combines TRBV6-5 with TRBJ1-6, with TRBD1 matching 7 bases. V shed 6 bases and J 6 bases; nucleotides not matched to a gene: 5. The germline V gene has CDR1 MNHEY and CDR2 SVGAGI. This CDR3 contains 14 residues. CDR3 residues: CASSAGQSNSPLHF. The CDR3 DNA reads TGTGCCAGCAGCGCGGGACAGAGTAATTCACCCCTCCACTTT.

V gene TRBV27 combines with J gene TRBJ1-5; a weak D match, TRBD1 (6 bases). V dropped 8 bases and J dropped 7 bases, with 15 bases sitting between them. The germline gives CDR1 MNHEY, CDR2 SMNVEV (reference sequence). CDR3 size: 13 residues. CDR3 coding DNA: TGTGCCAGCGATGGTTGGGGGCGGCAGCCCCAGCATTTT. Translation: CASDGWGRQPQHF.